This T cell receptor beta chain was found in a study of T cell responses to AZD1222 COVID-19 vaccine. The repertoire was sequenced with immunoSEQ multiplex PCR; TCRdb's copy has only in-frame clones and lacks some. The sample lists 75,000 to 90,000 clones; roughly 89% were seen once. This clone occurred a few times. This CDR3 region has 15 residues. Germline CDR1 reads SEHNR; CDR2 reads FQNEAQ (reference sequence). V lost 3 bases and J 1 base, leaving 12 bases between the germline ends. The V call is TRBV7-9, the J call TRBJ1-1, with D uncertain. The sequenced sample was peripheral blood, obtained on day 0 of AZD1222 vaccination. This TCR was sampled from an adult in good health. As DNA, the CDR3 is TGTGCCAGCAGCTTGGGCGCCATTCAGAACACTGAAGCTTTCTTT. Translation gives CASSLGAIQNTEAFF. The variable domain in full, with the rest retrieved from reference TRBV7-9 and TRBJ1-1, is DTGVSQNPRHKITKRGQNVTFRCDPISEHNRLYWYRQTLGQGPEFLTYFQNEAQLEKSRLLSDRFSAERPKGSFSTLEIQRTEQGDSAMYLCASSLGAIQNTEAFFGQGTRLTVV.